This entry is about one T cell receptor beta chain. Its specificity is not known. This entry is derived from a study of graft-versus-host responses after intestinal transplantation. Overall study findings and caveats: High graft-versus-host to host-versus-graft T cell clonal ratios marked allografts of patients with graft-donor macrochimerism.

TCRdb's table, derived via immunoSEQ multiplex PCR, lists solely in-frame clones and lacks some. The sample has fewer than 50,000 clones, roughly 80% seen once. This CDR3 has 15 amino acids. V was pared by 5 bases and J by 7 bases, with 20 bases between. Germline CDR1 is SEHNR and CDR2 is FQNEAQ (reference sequence). The sequencing here drew on unstimulated CD4+ T cells sorted from spleen or lymph node cells, taken before transplant. The TCR originated in a human donor who was the organ donor for an intestinal transplant. The rearrangement links TRBV7-9 to TRBJ1-2, with D possibly being TRBD1 (5 bases). The CDR3 coding sequence is TGTGCCAGCAGCCAACAAGCGGGGGGAGTAGGTGGCTACACCTTC. It yields the protein CASSQQAGGVGGYTF.